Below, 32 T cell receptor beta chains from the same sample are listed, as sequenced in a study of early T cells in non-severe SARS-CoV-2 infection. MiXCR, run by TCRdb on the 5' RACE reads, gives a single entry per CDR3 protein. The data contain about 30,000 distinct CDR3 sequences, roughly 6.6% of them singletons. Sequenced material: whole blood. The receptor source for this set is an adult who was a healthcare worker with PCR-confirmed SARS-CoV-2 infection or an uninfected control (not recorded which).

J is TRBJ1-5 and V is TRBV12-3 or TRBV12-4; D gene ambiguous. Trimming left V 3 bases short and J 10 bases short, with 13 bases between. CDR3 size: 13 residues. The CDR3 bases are TGTGCCAGCAGTTTTCTGTCCGGTCAACCCCAGCATTTT. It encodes CASSFLSGQPQHF.

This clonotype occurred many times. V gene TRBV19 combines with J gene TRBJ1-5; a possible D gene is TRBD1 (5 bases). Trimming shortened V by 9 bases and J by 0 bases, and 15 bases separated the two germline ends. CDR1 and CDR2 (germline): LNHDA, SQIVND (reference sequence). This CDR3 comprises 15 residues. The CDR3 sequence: CASALGGSSNQPQHF. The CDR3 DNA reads TGTGCCAGCGCCCTGGGGGGGTCTAGCAATCAGCCCCAGCATTTT.

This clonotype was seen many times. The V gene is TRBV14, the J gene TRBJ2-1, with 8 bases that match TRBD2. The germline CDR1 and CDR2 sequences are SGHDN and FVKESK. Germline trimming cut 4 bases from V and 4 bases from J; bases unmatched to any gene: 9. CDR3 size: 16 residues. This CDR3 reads CASSRTSGGIYNEQFF. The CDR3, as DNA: TGTGCCAGCAGCCGGACGAGCGGGGGAATTTACAATGAGCAGTTCTTC.

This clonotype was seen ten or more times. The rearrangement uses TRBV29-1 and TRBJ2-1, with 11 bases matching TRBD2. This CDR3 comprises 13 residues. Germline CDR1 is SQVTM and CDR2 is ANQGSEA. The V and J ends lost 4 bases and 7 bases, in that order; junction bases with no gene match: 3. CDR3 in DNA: TGCAGCGTTGCCAGGACTAGCGGGAATGAGCAGTTCTTC. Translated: CSVARTSGNEQFF.

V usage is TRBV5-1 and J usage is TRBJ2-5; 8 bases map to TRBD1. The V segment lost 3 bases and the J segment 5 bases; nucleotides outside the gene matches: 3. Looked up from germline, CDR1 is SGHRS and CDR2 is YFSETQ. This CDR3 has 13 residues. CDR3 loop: CASSWDRRETQYF. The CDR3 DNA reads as TGCGCCAGCAGCTGGGACAGGCGGGAGACCCAGTACTTC. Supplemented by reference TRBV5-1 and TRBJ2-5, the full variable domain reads KAGVTQTPRYLIKTRGQQVTLSCSPISGHRSVSWYQQTPGQGLQFLFEYFSETQRNKGNFPGRFSGRQFSNSRSEMNVSTLELGDSALYLCASSWDRRETQYFGPGTRLLVL.

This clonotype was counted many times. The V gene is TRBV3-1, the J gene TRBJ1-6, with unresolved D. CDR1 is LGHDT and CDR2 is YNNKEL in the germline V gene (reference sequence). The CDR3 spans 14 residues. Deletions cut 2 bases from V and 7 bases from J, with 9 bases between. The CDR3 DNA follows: TGTGCCAGCAGCCAATTACGGGAGAATTCACCCCTCCACTTT. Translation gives CASSQLRENSPLHF.

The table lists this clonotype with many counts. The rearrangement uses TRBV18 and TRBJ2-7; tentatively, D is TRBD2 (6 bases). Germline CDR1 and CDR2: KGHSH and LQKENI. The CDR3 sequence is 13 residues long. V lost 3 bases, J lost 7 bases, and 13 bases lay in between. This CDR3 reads CASSPWGEMEQYF. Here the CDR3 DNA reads TGTGCCAGCTCACCGTGGGGGGAGATGGAGCAGTACTTC.

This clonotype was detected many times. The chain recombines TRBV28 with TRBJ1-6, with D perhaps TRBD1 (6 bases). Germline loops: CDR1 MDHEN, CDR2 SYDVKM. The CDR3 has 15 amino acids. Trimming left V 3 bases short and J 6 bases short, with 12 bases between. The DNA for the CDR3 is TGTGCCAGCAGTTTGGATGGGACAACTAATTCACCCCTCCACTTT. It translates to CASSLDGTTNSPLHF. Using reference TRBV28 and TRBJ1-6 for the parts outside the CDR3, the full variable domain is DVKVTQSSRYLVKRTGEKVFLECVQDMDHENMFWYRQDPGLGLRLIYFSYDVKMKEKGDIPEGYSVSREKKERFSLILESASTNQTSMYLCASSLDGTTNSPLHFGNGTRLTVT.

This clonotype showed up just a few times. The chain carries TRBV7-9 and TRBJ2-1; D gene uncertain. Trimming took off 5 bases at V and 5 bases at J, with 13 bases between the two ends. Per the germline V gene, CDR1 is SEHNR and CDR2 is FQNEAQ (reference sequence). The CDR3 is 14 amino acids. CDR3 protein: CASSTRAQDNEQFF. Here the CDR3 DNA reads TGTGCCAGCAGCACCCGAGCCCAAGACAATGAGCAGTTCTTC.

In DNA, the CDR3 is TGCGCCAGCAGCTTGGATACTAGCGGGGGGTACCAGTTCTTC. Translation: CASSLDTSGGYQFF. V and J are TRBV5-1 and TRBJ2-1; 12 bases are shared with TRBD2. The CDR3 is made up of 14 amino acids. Germline CDR1 reads SGHRS; CDR2 reads YFSETQ. With V trimmed by 0 bases and J by 13 bases, 5 bases remained unmatched.

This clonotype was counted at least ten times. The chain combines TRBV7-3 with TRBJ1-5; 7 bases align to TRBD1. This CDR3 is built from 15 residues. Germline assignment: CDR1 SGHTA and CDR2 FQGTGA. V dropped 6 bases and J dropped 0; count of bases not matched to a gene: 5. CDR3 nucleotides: TGTGCCAGCAGTCAAGGGGGCCTTAGCAATCAGCCCCAGCATTTT. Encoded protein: CASSQGGLSNQPQHF.

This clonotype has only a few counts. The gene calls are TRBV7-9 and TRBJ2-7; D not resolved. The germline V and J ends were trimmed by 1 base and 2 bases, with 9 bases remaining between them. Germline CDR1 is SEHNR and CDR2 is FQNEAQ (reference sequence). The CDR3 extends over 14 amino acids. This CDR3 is CASSLGVVAYEQYF. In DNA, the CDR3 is TGTGCCAGCAGCTTAGGGGTCGTCGCCTACGAGCAGTACTTC.

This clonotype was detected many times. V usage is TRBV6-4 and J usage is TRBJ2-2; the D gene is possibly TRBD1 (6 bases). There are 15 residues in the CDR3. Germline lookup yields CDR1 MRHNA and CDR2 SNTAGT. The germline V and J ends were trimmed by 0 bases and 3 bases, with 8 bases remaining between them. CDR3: CASSDSEGDTGELFF. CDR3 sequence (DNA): TGTGCCAGCAGTGACTCCGAGGGGGACACCGGGGAGCTGTTTTTT.

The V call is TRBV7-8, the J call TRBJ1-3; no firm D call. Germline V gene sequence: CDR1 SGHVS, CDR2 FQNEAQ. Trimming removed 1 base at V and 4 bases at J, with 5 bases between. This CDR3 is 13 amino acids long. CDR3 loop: CASSLGSGNTIYF. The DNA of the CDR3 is TGTGCCAGCAGCTTAGGCTCGGGAAACACCATATATTTT.

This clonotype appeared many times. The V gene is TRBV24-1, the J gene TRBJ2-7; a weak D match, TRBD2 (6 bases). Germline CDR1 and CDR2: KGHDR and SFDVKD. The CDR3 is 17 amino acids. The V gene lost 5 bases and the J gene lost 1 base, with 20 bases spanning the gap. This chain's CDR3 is CATSAGAGTQFSYEQYF. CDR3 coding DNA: TGTGCCACCAGTGCCGGAGCGGGCACGCAGTTTTCCTACGAGCAGTACTTC.

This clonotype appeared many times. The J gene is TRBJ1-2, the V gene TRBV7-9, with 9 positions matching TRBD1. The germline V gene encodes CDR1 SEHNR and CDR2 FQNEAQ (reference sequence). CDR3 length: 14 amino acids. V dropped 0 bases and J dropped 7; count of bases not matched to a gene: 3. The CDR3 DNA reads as TGTGCCAGCAGCTTAGCGGGACAGGGTGGTGGCTACACCTTC. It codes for CASSLAGQGGGYTF.

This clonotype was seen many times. CDR3 in amino acids: CSARDPRGPGSEQFF. The CDR3 DNA sequence: TGCAGTGCTAGAGACCCCAGGGGCCCTGGGAGTGAGCAGTTCTTC. V usage is TRBV20-1 and J usage is TRBJ2-1; weak D call: TRBD1 (6 bases). V shed 0 bases and J shed 9 bases, with 18 bases lying between them. Germline V gene data show CDR1 as DFQATT and CDR2 as SNEGSKA (reference sequence). The CDR3 sequence is 15 residues long.

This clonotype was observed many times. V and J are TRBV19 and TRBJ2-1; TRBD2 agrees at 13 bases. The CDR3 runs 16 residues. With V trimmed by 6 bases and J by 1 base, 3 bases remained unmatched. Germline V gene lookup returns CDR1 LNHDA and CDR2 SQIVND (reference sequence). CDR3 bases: TGTGCCAGTAGACTGGGACTAGCGGGATCCTACAATGAGCAGTTCTTC. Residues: CASRLGLAGSYNEQFF.

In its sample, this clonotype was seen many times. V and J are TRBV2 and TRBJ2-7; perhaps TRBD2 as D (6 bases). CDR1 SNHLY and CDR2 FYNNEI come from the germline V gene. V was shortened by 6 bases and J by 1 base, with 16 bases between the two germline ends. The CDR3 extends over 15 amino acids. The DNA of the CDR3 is TGTGCCAGCAGACCTGCGGGGTTCGGATCCTACGAGCAGTACTTC. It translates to CASRPAGFGSYEQYF.

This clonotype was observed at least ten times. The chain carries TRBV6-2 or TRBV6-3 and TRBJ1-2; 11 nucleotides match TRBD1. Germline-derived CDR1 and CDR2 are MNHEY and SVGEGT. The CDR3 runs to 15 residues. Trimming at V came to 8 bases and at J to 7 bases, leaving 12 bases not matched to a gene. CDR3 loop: CASSSSGTGGFGYTF. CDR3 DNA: TGTGCCAGCTCCTCCTCCGGGACAGGGGGATTTGGCTACACCTTC.

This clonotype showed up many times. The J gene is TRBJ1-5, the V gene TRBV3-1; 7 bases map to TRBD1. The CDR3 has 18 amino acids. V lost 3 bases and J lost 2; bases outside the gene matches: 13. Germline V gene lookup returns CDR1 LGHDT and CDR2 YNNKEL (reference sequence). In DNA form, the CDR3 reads TGTGCCAGCAGCCACTCGGACAGGAGAGGGGAGTGCAATCAGCCCCAGCATTTT. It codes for CASSHSDRRGECNQPQHF.

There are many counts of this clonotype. The CDR3 coding sequence is TGTGCCAGCAGTTACTCGAGCTCCTACGAGCAGTACTTC. Amino acid sequence: CASSYSSSYEQYF. The chain is built from TRBV6-6 and TRBJ2-7; D is undetermined. CDR1 is MNHNY, CDR2 SVGAGI, per germline (reference sequence). Trimming took off 0 bases at V and 0 bases at J, with 3 bases between the two ends. This CDR3 is 13 amino acids long.

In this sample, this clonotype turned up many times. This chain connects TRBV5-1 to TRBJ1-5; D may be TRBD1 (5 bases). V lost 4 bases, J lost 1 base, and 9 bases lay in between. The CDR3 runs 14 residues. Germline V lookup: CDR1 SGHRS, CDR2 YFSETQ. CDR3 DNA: TGCGCCAGCAGCAGGGACGGCAGCAATCAGCCCCAGCATTTT. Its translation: CASSRDGSNQPQHF.

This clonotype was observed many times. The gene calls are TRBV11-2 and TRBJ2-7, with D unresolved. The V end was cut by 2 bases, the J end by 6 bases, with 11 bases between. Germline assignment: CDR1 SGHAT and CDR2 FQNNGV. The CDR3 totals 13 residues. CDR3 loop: CASSLITAVEQYF. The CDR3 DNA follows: TGTGCCAGCAGCTTAATTACGGCAGTCGAGCAGTACTTC.

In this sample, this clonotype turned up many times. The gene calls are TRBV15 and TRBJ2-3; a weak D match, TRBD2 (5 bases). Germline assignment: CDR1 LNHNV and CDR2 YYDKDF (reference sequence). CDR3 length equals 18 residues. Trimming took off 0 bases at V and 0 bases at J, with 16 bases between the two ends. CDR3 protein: CATSREASKGVSTDTQYF. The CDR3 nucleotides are TGTGCCACCAGCAGAGAGGCCTCCAAGGGAGTTAGCACAGATACGCAGTATTTT.

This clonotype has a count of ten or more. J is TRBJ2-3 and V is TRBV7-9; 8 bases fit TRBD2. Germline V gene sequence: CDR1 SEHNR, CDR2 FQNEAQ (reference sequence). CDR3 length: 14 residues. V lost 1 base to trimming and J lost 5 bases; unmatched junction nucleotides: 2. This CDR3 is CASSLGLAGDTQYF. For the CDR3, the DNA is TGTGCCAGCAGCTTAGGGCTAGCGGGAGATACGCAGTATTTT.

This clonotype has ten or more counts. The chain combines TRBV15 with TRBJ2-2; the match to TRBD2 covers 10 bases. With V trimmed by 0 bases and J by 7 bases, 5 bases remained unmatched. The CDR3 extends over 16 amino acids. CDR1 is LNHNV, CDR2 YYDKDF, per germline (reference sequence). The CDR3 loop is CATSREASGSGGELFF. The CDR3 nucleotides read TGTGCCACCAGCAGAGAGGCTAGCGGGAGTGGCGGGGAGCTGTTTTTT.

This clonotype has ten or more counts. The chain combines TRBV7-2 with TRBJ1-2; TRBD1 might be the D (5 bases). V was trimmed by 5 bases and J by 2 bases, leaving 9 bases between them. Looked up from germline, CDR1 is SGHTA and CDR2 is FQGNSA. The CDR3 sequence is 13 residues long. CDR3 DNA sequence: TGTGCCAGCAGCCCGGACAACAACTATGGCTACACCTTC. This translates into CASSPDNNYGYTF. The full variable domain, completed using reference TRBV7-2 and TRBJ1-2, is GAGVSQSPSNKVTEKGKDVELRCDPISGHTALYWYRQSLGQGLEFLIYFQGNSAPDKSGLPSDRFSAERTGGSVSTLTIQRTQQEDSAVYLCASSPDNNYGYTFGSGTRLTVV.

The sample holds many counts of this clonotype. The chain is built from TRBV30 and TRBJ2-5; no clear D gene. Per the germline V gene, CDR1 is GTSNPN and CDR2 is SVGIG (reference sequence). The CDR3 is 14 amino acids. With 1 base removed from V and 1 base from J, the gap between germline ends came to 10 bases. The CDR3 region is CAWSALHSQETQYF. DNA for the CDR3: TGTGCCTGGAGTGCCCTTCACAGCCAAGAGACCCAGTACTTC.

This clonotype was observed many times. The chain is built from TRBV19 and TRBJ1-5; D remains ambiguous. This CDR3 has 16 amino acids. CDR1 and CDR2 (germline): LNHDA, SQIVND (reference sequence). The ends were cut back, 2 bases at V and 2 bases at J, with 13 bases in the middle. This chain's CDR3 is CASSIKIQSGNQPQHF. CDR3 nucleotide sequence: TGTGCCAGTAGTATAAAAATCCAGTCTGGCAATCAGCCCCAGCATTTT. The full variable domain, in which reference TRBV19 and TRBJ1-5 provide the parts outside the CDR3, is DGGITQSPKYLFRKEGQNVTLSCEQNLNHDAMYWYRQDPGQGLRLIYYSQIVNDFQKGDIAEGYSVSREKKESFPLTVTSAQKNPTAFYLCASSIKIQSGNQPQHFGDGTRLSIL.

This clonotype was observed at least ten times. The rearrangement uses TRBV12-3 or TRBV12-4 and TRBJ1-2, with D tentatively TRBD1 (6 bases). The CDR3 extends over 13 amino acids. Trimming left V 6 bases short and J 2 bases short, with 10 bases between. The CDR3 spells CASRGDNNYGYTF. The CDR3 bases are TGTGCCAGCAGAGGGGACAACAACTATGGCTACACCTTC.

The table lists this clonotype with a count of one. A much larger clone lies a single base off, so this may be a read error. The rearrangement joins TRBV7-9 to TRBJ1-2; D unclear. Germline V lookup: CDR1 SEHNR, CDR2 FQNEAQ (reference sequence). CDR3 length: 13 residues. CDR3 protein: CASSVARLGGYTF. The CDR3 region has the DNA TGTGCCAGCAGCGTAGCGCGCCTTGGAGGCTACACCTTC. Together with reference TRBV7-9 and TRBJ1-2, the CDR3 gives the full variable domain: DTGVSQNPRHKITKRGQNVTFRCDPISEHNRLYWYRQTLGQGPEFLTYFQNEAQLEKSRLLSDRFSAERPKGSFSTLEIQRTEQGDSAMYLCASSVARLGGYTFGSGTRLTVV.